The sequence of this T cell receptor beta chain was determined in a study of vaccination effects on CD4 cells after COVID-19. Overall study context: Before any sequencing was done, the ViraFEST assay used viral peptide pools to expand antigen-specific CD4+ T cells. Study-wide results and limits: Whether induced by infection or by vaccine, clones showed marked clonal contraction late after vaccination.

This clone has just one count. Its target is unknown. Assay used: immunoSEQ multiplex PCR; TCRdb lists only in-frame clones, some missing. The top ten hold roughly 4.2% of the sample, which has about 35,000 clones, approximately 67% seen once. After roughly ten days in culture, the CD4+ T cells were isolated. All vaccine recipients tested negative for nucleocapsid antibodies and had never contracted SARS-CoV-2 infection. The authors replaced half the medium with IL-2 medium on days 3 and 7. Germline CDR1 reads MNHEY; CDR2 reads SVGAGI. V gave up 5 bases and J gave up 1 base, with 10 bases separating them. There are 14 residues in the CDR3.

This receptor was obtained from a human donor who received a COVID-19 vaccine. This material consisted of CD4+ T cells from PBMCs cultured without peptide, taken before COVID-19 vaccination. The V call is TRBV6-5, the J call TRBJ2-3; D is unresolved. CDR3 sequence: CASSQPIGTDTQYF. The CDR3 nucleotides read TGTGCCAGCAGTCAACCTATAGGCACAGATACGCAGTATTTT.